The source of this T cell receptor beta chain is a study of T-cell memory formation after mild COVID-19. Study in general: Clustering of TCRs was largely donor specific.

This clonotype was seen repeatedly, ten times or more. The target antigen is unknown. The study, taken as a whole, reports: Clones that contracted clustered mainly in CM and EM if CD4+ and in EMRA if CD8+.

Sample barcodes and UMIs were carried by the TCR alpha and TCR beta cDNA libraries that 5'RACE generated with constant-segment primers. TCRdb passed the 5' RACE reads through MiXCR, listing each CDR3 protein once. Of fewer than 140,000 distinct CDR3 sequences listed, roughly 12% are singletons. The CDR3 spans 17 residues. Germline trimming cut 5 bases from V and 2 bases from J; bases unmatched to any gene: 12. Per germline, CDR1 SGHTA and CDR2 FQGTGA. The clonotype was recovered from an adult woman who had mild COVID-19 (a few samples of this study predate the infection). Cell type and time point are not known. Sequenced sample: PBMCs or a T cell subset sorted from them (not recorded which). The J gene is TRBJ2-5, the V gene TRBV7-3; 9 positions agree with TRBD2. DNA of the CDR3: TGTGCCAGCAGCCCCGGCGTGGCGGGAGGGCATCAAGAGACCCAGTACTTC. The encoded protein is CASSPGVAGGHQETQYF.